What follows are 13 T cell receptor beta chains derived from one specimen sequenced in a study of T cell repertoires in cytomegalovirus infection. These receptors lack a known antigen. MiXCR, applied by TCRdb to the reads, yields one record per CDR3 protein. Of 450,000 to 550,000 distinct CDR3 sequences detected, roughly 43% appear once; the ten largest clones hold 43%. This specimen was cultured PBMCs, taken from culture after CMV antigen stimulation. The receptors come from a human donor in good health (CMV status not recorded). Some clones in this sample may be carry-over from other donors' samples.

The chain carries TRBV7-4 and TRBJ2-7; TRBD1 or TRBD2 may be the D gene (6 bases each). This CDR3 is built from 14 residues. V was shortened by 5 bases and J by 3 bases, with 14 bases between the two germline ends. Germline values: CDR1 SGHVT, CDR2 SQSDAQ. CDR3 nucleotides: TGTGCCAGCAGCGAGGGGGGTTTTGTCTACGAGCAGTACTTC. Its translation: CASSEGGFVYEQYF.

This clonotype was recorded a few times. The rearrangement uses TRBV19 and TRBJ2-7; D possibly corresponds to TRBD1 (5 bases). V gave up 7 bases and J gave up 3 bases, with 10 bases separating them. Per the germline V gene, CDR1 is LNHDA and CDR2 is SQIVND (reference sequence). The CDR3 spans 12 residues. The CDR3: CASTDRFYEQYF. CDR3 in DNA: TGTGCCAGTACTGACAGATTCTACGAGCAGTACTTC.

This chain links TRBV7-2 with TRBJ2-1; D ambiguous. Between the trimmed V and J ends, which lost 5 bases and 8 bases, there was a span of 13 bases. Germline V gene sequence: CDR1 SGHTA, CDR2 FQGNSA. The CDR3 consists of 13 residues. The CDR3 region has the DNA TGTGCCAGCAGCGCAAGGGCTAGGGATGAGCAGTTCTTC. Translating gives CASSARARDEQFF.

This clonotype was recorded a few times. This chain joins TRBV7-9 and TRBJ1-1; TRBD1 matches 9 bases. There are 14 residues in the CDR3. V trimming: 4 bases; J trimming: 5 bases; junction bases outside the gene matches: 5. Germline CDR1 is SEHNR and CDR2 is FQNEAQ (reference sequence). CDR3 DNA: TGTGCCAGCAGCTGGGGACAGGGACTTACTGAAGCTTTCTTT. Encoded protein: CASSWGQGLTEAFF.

This chain links TRBV12-3 or TRBV12-4 with TRBJ2-7, with 7 nucleotides matching TRBD2. The ends lost 7 bases at V and 2 bases at J; junction bases unmatched: 20. The CDR3 covers 18 residues. CDR3 bases: TGTGCCAGCACTCCACCGGGACTACCGGCTTGTCTCCCCTACGAGCAGTACTTC. It specifies CASTPPGLPACLPYEQYF.

This clonotype was detected only a few times. V gene TRBV7-2 combines with J gene TRBJ2-5; D not certain. This CDR3 is 13 amino acids long. Germline CDR1 is SGHTA and CDR2 is FQGNSA. V was clipped by 3 bases and J by 4 bases, with 9 bases between them. CDR3 in amino acids: CASSFRTGETQYF. In DNA form, the CDR3 reads TGTGCCAGCAGCTTCCGGACGGGAGAGACCCAGTACTTC.

This sequence joins TRBV2 and TRBJ2-3; 16 bases align to TRBD2. This CDR3 is 18 amino acids long. The germline gives CDR1 SNHLY, CDR2 FYNNEI. V was pared by 2 bases and J by 1 base, with 3 bases of the junction left unmatched. DNA of the CDR3: TGTGCCAGCAGTGAATGGGGACTAGCGGGGGGGCGCACAGATACGCAGTATTTT. This sequence encodes CASSEWGLAGGRTDTQYF.

There are many counts of this clonotype. This sequence joins TRBV7-2 and TRBJ1-5; D remains unclear. Trimming left V 4 bases short and J 1 base short, with 11 bases between. Germline-derived CDR1 and CDR2 are SGHTA and FQGNSA. The CDR3 has 15 residues. The CDR3 DNA is TGTGCCAGCAGCTCGGCGGTGGGGAGCAATCAGCCCCAGCATTTT. Protein sequence: CASSSAVGSNQPQHF.

This chain uses TRBV7-2 with TRBJ2-5; 10 nucleotides agree with TRBD2. Trimming cost V 6 bases and J 1 base; bases outside gene matches: 11. The CDR3 spans 17 residues. Germline CDR1 reads SGHTA; CDR2 reads FQGNSA. CDR3 in amino acids: CASRFGLAGVIQETQYF. CDR3 DNA: TGTGCCAGCAGATTCGGGCTAGCGGGGGTCATCCAAGAGACCCAGTACTTC.

The chain couples TRBV6-5 to TRBJ2-7; D is perhaps TRBD2 (5 bases). Per germline, CDR1 MNHEY and CDR2 SVGAGI. Trimming took 2 bases from V and 8 from J, leaving 7 bases between them. The length of the CDR3 is 11 residues. The CDR3: CASSYPGKQYF. CDR3 in DNA: TGTGCCAGCAGTTACCCGGGGAAGCAGTACTTC.

V and J are TRBV7-4 and TRBJ2-1, with a possible D match to TRBD2 (5 bases). CDR3 size: 22 residues. V lost 4 bases to trimming and J lost 2 bases, with 33 bases between them. The germline gives CDR1 SGHVT, CDR2 SQSDAQ. CDR3 nucleotides: TGTGCCAGCAGCTACCATGCGGTCGGACTCAACCACTTGGCTTCAACCTACAATGAGCAGTTCTTC. Its protein product is CASSYHAVGLNHLASTYNEQFF.

The gene calls are TRBV11-2 and TRBJ2-7, with a tentative D call TRBD2 (6 bases). This CDR3 region has 14 residues. V was cut by 3 bases and J by 4 bases, with 13 bases left in between. Germline assignment: CDR1 SGHAT and CDR2 FQNNGV. CDR3 DNA sequence: TGTGCCAGCAGCTTCGGGAGTAGAGAATACGAGCAGTACTTC. It codes for CASSFGSREYEQYF.

The V gene is TRBV10-3, the J gene TRBJ2-3, with D hard to call. From germline, CDR1 is ENHRY and CDR2 SYGVKD. The CDR3 is 13 residues long. Trimming removed 7 bases from V and 2 bases from J, with 10 bases in between. The CDR3 DNA reads TGTGCCATCATGACCCAGCCCACAGATACGCAGTATTTT. Translation: CAIMTQPTDTQYF.